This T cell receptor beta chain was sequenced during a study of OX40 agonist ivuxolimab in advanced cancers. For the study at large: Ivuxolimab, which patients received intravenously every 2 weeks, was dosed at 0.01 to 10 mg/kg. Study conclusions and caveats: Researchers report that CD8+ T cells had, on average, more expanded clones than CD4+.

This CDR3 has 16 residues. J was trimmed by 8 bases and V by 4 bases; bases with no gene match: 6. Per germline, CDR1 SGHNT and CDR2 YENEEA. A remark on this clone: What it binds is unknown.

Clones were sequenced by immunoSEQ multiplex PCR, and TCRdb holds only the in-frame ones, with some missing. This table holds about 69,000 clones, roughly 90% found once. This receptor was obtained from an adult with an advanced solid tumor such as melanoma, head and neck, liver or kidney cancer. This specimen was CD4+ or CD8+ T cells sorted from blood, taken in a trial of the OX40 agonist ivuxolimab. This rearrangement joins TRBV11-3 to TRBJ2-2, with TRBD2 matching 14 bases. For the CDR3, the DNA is TGTGCCAGCAGCTGGGCCGGGACTAGCGGGAGTGGGGAGCTGTTTTTT. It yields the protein CASSWAGTSGSGELFF.